Each of the 22 T cell receptor beta chains below was sequenced from the same sample in a study of shared clonotypes between healthy human individuals. CD8 cells regarded as naive lacked CD45RO, were positively chosen for CCR7, and omitted terminally differentiated effector memory CD45RA+ cells. Assay: immunoSEQ multiplex PCR; the TCRdb copy retains only in-frame clones and omits some. The data show around 700,000 clones, 90% to 95% seen once. Sequenced sample: naive CD8+ T cells sorted from blood. The receptor source for this set is a man aged 25 to 40 in good health.

The chain joins TRBV28 to TRBJ2-5; D might be TRBD2 (6 bases). The germline V gene has CDR1 MDHEN and CDR2 SYDVKM. The CDR3 is made up of 14 amino acids. The germline V and J ends were trimmed by 6 bases and 2 bases, with 13 bases remaining between them. CDR3 nucleotide sequence: TGTGCCAGCAGGCCGGGACTCTCACAAGAGACCCAGTACTTC. It specifies CASRPGLSQETQYF.

The sample holds a few counts of this clone. V is TRBV7-9 and J is TRBJ1-5; TRBD1 matches 7 bases. With V trimmed by 6 bases and J by 5 bases, 7 bases remained unmatched. The CDR3 has 14 amino acids. Looked up from germline, CDR1 is SEHNR and CDR2 is FQNEAQ (reference sequence). CDR3 sequence: CASRSSGTDQPQHF. In DNA form, the CDR3 reads TGTGCCAGCAGGTCCAGCGGGACAGATCAGCCCCAGCATTTT.

CDR3 in amino acids: CASSLVPVRDTQYF. The DNA of the CDR3 is TGCGCCAGCAGCTTAGTCCCGGTTCGGGATACGCAGTATTTT. V and J are TRBV5-1 and TRBJ2-3; the D is unclear. CDR3 length equals 14 residues. Trimming took off 2 bases at V and 6 bases at J, with 13 bases between the two ends. Per germline, CDR1 SGHRS and CDR2 YFSETQ.

The chain recombines TRBV14 with TRBJ2-7; D is undetermined. Germline CDR1 is SGHDN and CDR2 is FVKESK. V lost 1 base and J lost 2, with 9 bases in between. This CDR3 is 14 amino acids long. CDR3 sequence (DNA): TGTGCCAGCAGCCAAGGCCATAAAGCCTACGAGCAGTACTTC. As protein: CASSQGHKAYEQYF. Complete variable domain (other parts from reference TRBV14 and TRBJ2-7): EAGVTQFPSHSVIEKGQTVTLRCDPISGHDNLYWYRRVMGKEIKFLLHFVKESKQDESGMPNNRFLAERTGGTYSTLKVQPAELEDSGVYFCASSQGHKAYEQYFGPGTRLTVT.

The chain links TRBV7-9 to TRBJ2-5; D remains unclear. The CDR3 is 14 residues long. Looked up from germline, CDR1 is SEHNR and CDR2 is FQNEAQ (reference sequence). V shed 5 bases and J shed 5 bases, with 15 bases lying between them. The CDR3 protein is CASSRPVNSETQYF. The CDR3 region has the DNA TGTGCCAGCAGCAGACCCGTAAACTCGGAGACCCAGTACTTC.

V gene TRBV10-3 combines with J gene TRBJ2-1; D remains unclear. Germline values: CDR1 ENHRY, CDR2 SYGVKD. CDR3 size: 13 residues. V lost 11 bases and J lost 8, with 19 bases in between. CDR3 in amino acids: CALAEARQDEQFF. CDR3 nucleotides: TGTGCCCTCGCGGAAGCTCGGCAGGATGAGCAGTTCTTC.

The J gene is TRBJ1-2, the V gene TRBV5-4; D gene uncertain. V dropped 3 bases and J dropped 2 bases, with 8 bases sitting between them. The CDR3 spans 13 residues. Germline V CDR1 and CDR2: SGHNT, YYREEE (reference sequence). The CDR3 protein is CASSSRHNYGYTF. The CDR3 DNA sequence: TGTGCCAGCAGCTCCCGACACAACTATGGCTACACCTTC.

The chain recombines TRBV25-1 with TRBJ2-5; no firm D call. This CDR3 is built from 12 residues. Germline assignment: CDR1 MGHDK and CDR2 SYGVNS. V lost 6 bases, J lost 5 bases, and 10 bases lay in between. The CDR3 bases are TGTGCCAGCAGGACGAATAGGGAGACCCAGTACTTC. It encodes CASRTNRETQYF. Full variable domain (remainder filled in from reference TRBV25-1 and TRBJ2-5): EADIYQTPRYLVIGTGKKITLECSQTMGHDKMYWYQQDPGMELHLIHYSYGVNSTEKGDLSSESTVSRIRTEHFPLTLESARPSHTSQYLCASRTNRETQYFGPGTRLLVL.

This chain uses TRBV9 with TRBJ1-5, with D unresolved. CDR1 and CDR2 from the germline V gene are SGDLS and YYNGEE. The CDR3 consists of 14 residues. Between the trimmed V and J ends, which lost 6 bases and 4 bases, there was a span of 14 bases. The CDR3 reads CASKLSVANQPQHF. DNA for the CDR3: TGTGCCAGCAAGCTTTCAGTAGCGAATCAGCCCCAGCATTTT.

This chain joins TRBV11-2 and TRBJ2-5; TRBD1 matches at 10 bases. The germline V gene encodes CDR1 SGHAT and CDR2 FQNNGV. After removal of 1 base from V and 3 bases from J, the junction contained 2 bases not matched to a gene. This CDR3 has 15 amino acids. CDR3 sequence: CASSLVTGGEETQYF. As DNA, the CDR3 is TGTGCCAGCAGCTTAGTGACAGGGGGCGAAGAGACCCAGTACTTC.

The chain carries TRBV20-1 and TRBJ2-5; D unresolved. Germline assignment: CDR1 DFQATT and CDR2 SNEGSKA (reference sequence). The CDR3 is made up of 11 amino acids. The V end was cut by 4 bases, the J end by 5 bases, with 8 bases between. CDR3: CSATGRETQYF. The CDR3 DNA reads as TGCAGTGCTACAGGAAGGGAGACCCAGTACTTC.

This chain joins TRBV27 and TRBJ2-3, with D perhaps matching TRBD2 (5 bases). Germline CDR1 reads MNHEY; CDR2 reads SMNVEV (reference sequence). V lost 1 base and J lost 0, with 11 bases in between. This CDR3 has 16 residues. CDR3 amino acids: CASSLLGSASTDTQYF. In nucleotides, the CDR3 is TGTGCCAGCAGTTTATTGGGGAGTGCTAGCACAGATACGCAGTATTTT.

In the case of this clone: One base away lies a much larger clone, so this may be a sequencing read error. The V gene is TRBV7-9, the J gene TRBJ1-2; 7 positions match TRBD1. The germline gives CDR1 SEHNR, CDR2 FQNEAQ (reference sequence). This CDR3 has 15 amino acids. The CDR3: CASSLARQGFYDYTF. CDR3 sequence (DNA): TGTGCCAGCAGCTTAGCCCGACAGGGATTCTATGACTACACCTTC.

This sequence joins TRBV7-9 and TRBJ2-3; TRBD2 matches 13 bases. Per germline, CDR1 SEHNR and CDR2 FQNEAQ (reference sequence). Losses at the gene ends were 5 bases for V and 2 bases for J; bases not matched to a gene: 10. CDR3 length: 18 residues. The DNA for the CDR3 is TGTGCCAGCAGCCTTGGGACTAGCGGGATCCTATCCACAGATACGCAGTATTTT. Amino acid sequence: CASSLGTSGILSTDTQYF.

This chain connects TRBV19 to TRBJ2-1, with D tentatively TRBD2 (7 bases). The CDR3 totals 17 residues. V was cut by 0 bases and J by 0 bases, with 12 bases left in between. CDR1 LNHDA and CDR2 SQIVND come from the germline V gene (reference sequence). The DNA for the CDR3 is TGTGCCAGTAGTATAGATAGTCGGGGGGCCTCCTACAATGAGCAGTTCTTC. Its protein is CASSIDSRGASYNEQFF.

The chain uses TRBV14 and TRBJ2-1; 8 nucleotides line up with TRBD2. V was pared by 1 base and J by 9 bases, with 8 bases of the junction left unmatched. Germline V gene sequence: CDR1 SGHDN, CDR2 FVKESK. The CDR3 length is 15 residues. Here the CDR3 DNA reads TGTGCCAGCAGCCAAGGAAGCGGGAGTTCGGGTGAGCAGTTCTTC. It yields the protein CASSQGSGSSGEQFF.

The chain uses TRBV7-6 and TRBJ1-2; a possible D gene is TRBD1 (5 bases). V lost 5 bases and J 5 bases, leaving 18 bases between the germline ends. Germline CDR1 reads SGHVS; CDR2 reads FNYEAQ. The CDR3 has 15 residues. The CDR3 loop is CASSPMAEGLYGYTF. CDR3 in DNA: TGTGCCAGCAGCCCCATGGCCGAGGGGCTATATGGCTACACCTTC.

V is TRBV11-3 and J is TRBJ2-7, with D perhaps being TRBD1 or TRBD2 (5 bases each). Trimming removed 1 base from V and 5 bases from J, with 12 bases in between. Germline values: CDR1 SGHNT, CDR2 YENEEA. CDR3 size: 14 residues. The CDR3: CASSLAGTLDEQYF. CDR3 DNA: TGTGCCAGCAGCTTAGCCGGGACCCTCGACGAGCAGTACTTC.

The rearrangement links TRBV29-1 to TRBJ2-1; TRBD1 matches 9 bases. The length of the CDR3 is 14 residues. After removal of 6 bases from V and 7 bases from J, the junction contained 10 bases not matched to a gene. Germline lookup yields CDR1 SQVTM and CDR2 ANQGSEA. This CDR3 reads CSVDPGQGFNEQFF. The CDR3 DNA reads as TGCAGCGTCGACCCGGGACAGGGATTTAATGAGCAGTTCTTC.

This clone was counted a few times. The rearrangement joins TRBV29-1 to TRBJ1-2; D remains unclear. The CDR3 contains 11 residues. CDR1 and CDR2 from the germline V gene are SQVTM and ANQGSEA. V shed 3 bases and J shed 8 bases, with 10 bases lying between them. CDR3 sequence (DNA): TGCAGCGTTGAGCACCGAGAAGGCTACACCTTC. This gives the protein CSVEHREGYTF.

The V call is TRBV4-3, the J call TRBJ1-2; D remains ambiguous. V dropped 0 bases and J dropped 6 bases, with 11 bases sitting between them. The CDR3 runs 14 residues. Germline assignment: CDR1 LGHNA and CDR2 YSLEER. The CDR3 DNA sequence: TGCGCCAGCAGCCAAGACGCACCATGGGATGGCTACACCTTC. It is translated as CASSQDAPWDGYTF.

The genes are TRBV5-5 and TRBJ2-1; either TRBD1 or TRBD2 may supply D (5 bases each). The V gene's germline CDR1 is SGHKS and CDR2 YYEKEE (reference sequence). The CDR3 loop spans 13 amino acids. Trimming cost V 2 bases and J 10 bases, with 13 bases left between them. The CDR3: CASSLFRDREQFF. In DNA, the CDR3 is TGTGCCAGCAGCTTATTTAGGGACCGAGAGCAGTTCTTC.